This T cell receptor (beta chain) is from a study of T cell responses to AZD1222 COVID-19 vaccine (dated by TCRdb to 2020 to 2022). Looking at the study overall: AZD1222 recipients given second doses at about 4 weeks or at about 12 weeks were pooled, since spike-specific TCR depth and breadth were not found to differ between the two schedules. Enrollment into the trials was organized by age into subgroups of 18-55, 56-69 and 70-plus years, and those subgroups contained roughly 150, 30 and 60 TCR-sequenced participants, respectively. A total of over 230 trial participants underwent TCR sequencing, of whom 207 received two doses of AZD1222 and some 25 received two doses of the MenACWY control vaccine.

The CDR3 regions of human TCRbeta chains were analyzed by immunosequencing. In the original analysis: Repertoire TCRs were checked for matches against a reference library of SARS-CoV-2-specific TCRs that had been generated using the MIRA antigen-specificity platform. Breadth meant the fraction of unique TCRs that were SARS-CoV-2-associated, whereas depth meant the fraction of total T cells that were SARS-CoV-2-associated. Each spike-specific TCR was assigned to its reactive spike region and to a CD4 or CD8 class using the MIRA data. Log10-transformed breadth and depth values were compared by one-way ANOVA with Sidak's multiple comparisons tests. Entries here come from immuneACCESS through TCRdb and include only in-frame sequences with V and J called. Some clones fail to appear in such tables; in the studies checked, an unresolved V gene covers under half of the shortfall, and the cause of the remainder is unknown. Clonal size and the V and J genes are those of that table, whereas D and trimming came from the DNA. Present in this sample are some 130,000 clones, 91% of which were seen just once. The top ten constitute about 2.7% of the sample.

Of note for this clone: Which antigen it targets is not known. No base quality values were provided; no much bigger clone lies one nucleotide off.

The research as a whole found: Conclusions about previously exposed vaccinees were limited because only a handful of AZD1222 recipients were SARS-CoV-2 seropositive at baseline. Because no day 14 peak-response samples were available, the repertoires could be characterized only after the peak T cell response. Nearly half of unique spike-specific TCRs reportedly recognized epitopes outside regions mutated in the B.1.351 and B.1.1.7 variants. The 56-69-year group was small, and its depth increase did not reach significance, likely because of low power. After two AZD1222 doses, both the breadth and the depth of spike-specific TCRs were significantly higher than at day 0 and than in MenACWY recipients. Participants were mostly white British, with more females than males. The authors suggested clonal diversity may have been underestimated. The vaccine-associated CD4 TCRs covered the entire spike protein, and the dominant responses fell in regions 160-218 and 743-854.

Interpreted using the paper, the time point label stands for: baseline before first vaccination. Vaccinee samples were obtained from the UK trials COV001 and COV002, which included a single-blind randomized controlled phase 2/3 trial of AZD1222 (ChAdOx1 nCoV-19) in healthy adults. For TCRbeta chain sequencing, PBMC samples were collected from trial participants at day 0 and at day 28 after the second dose. The source is an adult in good health. The sample was peripheral blood, taken on day 0 of AZD1222 vaccination.

The DNA sequence is TGTGCCAGCAGCCCTCGACAGGGGGCTGGAGATACGCAGTATTTT. Its translation is CASSPRQGAGDTQYF. This chain joins TRBV5-4 to TRBJ2-3; TRBD1 aligns with 10 central bases. V trim: 4 bases; J trim: 5 bases; unmatched bases: 7. The CDR3 sequence holds 15 residues, the cysteine and phenylalanine included. Just the 45-base CDR3 DNA is kept, in frame starting at base 1. Based on the germline V gene (reference sequence), the CDR1 and CDR2 sequences are SGHNT and YYREEE.